Shown below are 6 T cell receptor beta chains from a single sample sequenced in a study of blood T cell repertoires in COVID-19. Here immunoSEQ multiplex PCR was the method, and the copy in TCRdb shows in-frame clones only, minus some. Found here are 62,000 or so clones, 80% to 90% of them singletons; the top ten hold roughly 1.4%. Sequencing input: peripheral blood. These receptors came from a woman in her sixties or seventies with acute or convalescent COVID-19.

The rearrangement joins TRBV28 to TRBJ1-6, with 8 bases that match TRBD1. V shed 6 bases, J shed 8 bases, and the junction held 9 bases outside the gene matches. The CDR3 has 15 amino acids. Germline V CDR1 and CDR2: MDHEN, SYDVKM. The CDR3 loop is CASRSPGTGHSPLHF. The DNA for the CDR3 is TGTGCCAGCAGGTCTCCCGGGACAGGTCATTCACCCCTCCACTTT.

The V and J genes are TRBV11-2 and TRBJ1-5; D possibly corresponds to TRBD1 (5 bases). This CDR3 is 17 amino acids long. The germline V and J ends were trimmed by 0 bases and 2 bases, with 14 bases remaining between them. Germline loops: CDR1 SGHAT, CDR2 FQNNGV. The CDR3: CASSLDHSGKGNQPQHF. DNA for the CDR3: TGTGCCAGCAGCTTAGATCACTCAGGGAAGGGCAATCAGCCCCAGCATTTT. The full variable domain, its missing parts supplied by reference TRBV11-2 and TRBJ1-5, is EAGVAQSPRYKIIEKRQSVAFWCNPISGHATLYWYQQILGQGPKLLIQFQNNGVVDDSQLPKDRFSAERLKGVDSTLKIQPAKLEDSAVYLCASSLDHSGKGNQPQHFGDGTRLSIL.

The chain employs TRBV11-1 and TRBJ1-1, with 7 nucleotides matching TRBD1. With V trimmed by 5 bases and J by 1 base, 7 bases remained unmatched. The CDR3 contains 15 residues. Germline V CDR1 and CDR2: SGHAT, FQDESV (reference sequence). The DNA for the CDR3 is TGTGCCAGCAGCCTATCACCAGGGGGGAACACTGAAGCTTTCTTT. Its translation: CASSLSPGGNTEAFF.

This clone was observed a few times. This chain links TRBV7-2 with TRBJ1-5; tentatively, D is TRBD1 (6 bases). There are 15 residues in the CDR3. Trimming removed 5 bases at V and 1 base at J, with 12 bases between. Germline V lookup: CDR1 SGHTA, CDR2 FQGNSA. CDR3 residues: CASSRSGTSNQPQHF. The CDR3 DNA reads as TGTGCCAGCAGCCGTTCCGGGACAAGCAATCAGCCCCAGCATTTT.

The rearrangement links TRBV12-3 or TRBV12-4 to TRBJ2-7; 7 nucleotides agree with TRBD1. The CDR3 runs 13 residues. Trimming removed 3 bases from V and 7 bases from J; junction bases left unmatched: 6. CDR3 sequence: CASSFDRDREQYF. CDR3 sequence (DNA): TGTGCCAGCAGTTTCGACAGGGATCGGGAGCAGTACTTC.

The chain links TRBV15 to TRBJ1-1; TRBD1 matches at 8 bases. J gave up 6 bases and V 4 bases, and 1 base lay outside the gene matches. This CDR3 contains 12 residues. The germline gives CDR1 LNHNV, CDR2 YYDKDF (reference sequence). The CDR3 region is CATSKTGAEAFF. The CDR3, as DNA: TGTGCCACCAGCAAGACAGGGGCTGAAGCTTTCTTT.